This T cell receptor (beta chain) was documented in a study of T cell repertoires in cytomegalovirus infection. One entry per CDR3 protein, called by TCRdb with MiXCR from the reads. The sample shows about 340,000 distinct CDR3 sequences, just under 30% of them seen only once. On this clonotype: The antigen remains undetermined.

This CDR3 contains 15 residues. The V and J ends lost 4 bases and 1 base, in that order; junction bases with no gene match: 5. The V call is TRBV12-3 or TRBV12-4, the J call TRBJ1-1; 8 bases are shared with TRBD1. The sequencing here drew on cultured PBMCs, taken from culture after CMV antigen stimulation. This TCR was sampled from a human donor in good health (CMV status not recorded). Some clones in this sample may be carry-over from other donors' samples. The CDR3 bases are TGTGCCAGCAGTTGGCAAGGACAGGGGAACACTGAAGCTTTCTTT. Amino acid sequence: CASSWQGQGNTEAFF.